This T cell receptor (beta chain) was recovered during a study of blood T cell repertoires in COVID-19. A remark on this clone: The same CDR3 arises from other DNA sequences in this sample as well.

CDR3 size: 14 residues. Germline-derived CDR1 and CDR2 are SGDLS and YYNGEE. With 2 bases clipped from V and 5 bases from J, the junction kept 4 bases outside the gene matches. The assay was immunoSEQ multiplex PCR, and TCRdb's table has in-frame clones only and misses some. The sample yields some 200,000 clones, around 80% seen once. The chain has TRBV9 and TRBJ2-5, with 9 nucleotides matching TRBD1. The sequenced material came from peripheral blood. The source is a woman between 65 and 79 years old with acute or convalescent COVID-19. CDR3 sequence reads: CASSVGQGGETQYF. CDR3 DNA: TGTGCCAGCAGCGTGGGACAGGGAGGGGAGACCCAGTACTTC.